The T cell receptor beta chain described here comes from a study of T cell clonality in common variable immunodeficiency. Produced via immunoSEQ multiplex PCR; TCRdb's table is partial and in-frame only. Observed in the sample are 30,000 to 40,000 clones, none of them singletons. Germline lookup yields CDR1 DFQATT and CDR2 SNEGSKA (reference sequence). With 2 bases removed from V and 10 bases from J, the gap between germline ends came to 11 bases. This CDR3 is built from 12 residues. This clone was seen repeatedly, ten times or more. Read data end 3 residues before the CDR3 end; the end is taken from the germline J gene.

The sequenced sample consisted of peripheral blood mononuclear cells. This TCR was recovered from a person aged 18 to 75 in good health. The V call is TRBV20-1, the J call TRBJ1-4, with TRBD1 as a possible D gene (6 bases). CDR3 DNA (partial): TGCAGTGCTAGATACAGGGACGGAAAA. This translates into CSARYRDGK. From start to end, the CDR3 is CSARYRDGKLFF.